One and the same sample provided the 24 T cell receptor beta chains below, sequenced in a study of early T cells in non-severe SARS-CoV-2 infection. One entry per CDR3 protein, called by TCRdb with MiXCR from the 5' RACE reads. This table holds approximately 110,000 distinct CDR3 sequences, 15% found once. Source material: whole blood. These receptors came from an adult who was a healthcare worker with PCR-confirmed SARS-CoV-2 infection or an uninfected control (not recorded which).

The V call is TRBV7-9, the J call TRBJ2-7; the D gene is possibly TRBD1 (6 bases). This CDR3 has 13 amino acids. CDR1 SEHNR and CDR2 FQNEAQ come from the germline V gene (reference sequence). Trimming stripped 7 bases from V and 5 bases from J, with 15 bases between. CDR3 sequence (DNA): TGTGCCAGCACCCCGCAGGGGACCCACGAGCAGTACTTC. Encoded protein: CASTPQGTHEQYF.

Only a few counts were recorded for this clonotype. The rearrangement joins TRBV20-1 to TRBJ1-5; TRBD1 matches at 7 bases. V shed 4 bases and J 2 bases; nucleotides not matched to a gene: 8. CDR3 size: 15 residues. CDR1 is DFQATT, CDR2 SNEGSKA, per germline (reference sequence). The CDR3, as DNA: TGCAGTGCTATGGCAGGGGGAGATGGCAATCAGCCCCAGCATTTT. It translates to CSAMAGGDGNQPQHF.

The gene calls are TRBV7-3 and TRBJ1-5; TRBD1 is a possible D gene (5 bases). Germline V gene data show CDR1 as SGHTA and CDR2 as FQGTGA. CDR3 size: 13 residues. V dropped 2 bases and J dropped 9 bases, with 11 bases sitting between them. Here the CDR3 reads CASSLGAESPQHF. The CDR3 DNA reads TGTGCCAGCAGCTTAGGGGCGGAATCGCCCCAGCATTTT.

A few counts support this clonotype. The CDR3: CASSQDQGLDEQYF. The CDR3 nucleotides read TGTGCCAGCAGCCAAGATCAGGGTCTGGACGAGCAGTACTTC. The chain recombines TRBV4-2 with TRBJ2-7; tentatively, D is TRBD1 (5 bases). Germline V gene lookup returns CDR1 LGHNA and CDR2 YNFKEQ. This CDR3 comprises 14 residues. Deletions cut 0 bases from V and 5 bases from J, with 11 bases between.

The chain joins TRBV29-1 to TRBJ2-7; 7 positions match TRBD1. V dropped 4 bases and J dropped 3; count of bases not matched to a gene: 9. The CDR3 is 14 residues long. Germline-derived CDR1 and CDR2 are SQVTM and ANQGSEA. The CDR3: CSVVTGTVNYEQYF. CDR3 sequence (DNA): TGCAGCGTTGTGACCGGGACAGTCAACTACGAGCAGTACTTC.

This clonotype has more than one count but fewer than ten. This chain links TRBV14 with TRBJ2-7; D ambiguous. V lost 4 bases to trimming and J lost 2 bases, with 12 bases between them. Germline-derived CDR1 and CDR2 are SGHDN and FVKESK. This CDR3 is built from 14 residues. The CDR3 spells CASSRIPVTYEQYF. CDR3 sequence (DNA): TGTGCCAGCAGCCGCATTCCGGTTACCTACGAGCAGTACTTC.

This clonotype was recorded a few times. The chain couples TRBV9 to TRBJ1-4, with 7 bases lining up with TRBD1. V trimming: 0 bases; J trimming: 6 bases; junction bases outside the gene matches: 5. CDR3 length: 15 residues. Germline-derived CDR1 and CDR2 are SGDLS and YYNGEE. CDR3 in DNA: TGTGCCAGCAGCGTAGGAGGGGGCGCGGATGAAAAACTGTTTTTT. This encodes CASSVGGGADEKLFF.

This clonotype was recorded at least ten times. J is TRBJ2-3 and V is TRBV9; D is unresolved. This CDR3 is built from 15 residues. Trimming took 3 bases from V and 6 from J, leaving 17 bases between them. Germline V CDR1 and CDR2: SGDLS, YYNGEE. The CDR3 nucleotides read TGTGCCAGCAGCGATGGAACAACCGCTTTGGATACGCAGTATTTT. Encoded protein: CASSDGTTALDTQYF.

This clonotype showed up many times. The genes are TRBV11-2 and TRBJ2-7; D could derive from TRBD1 or TRBD2 (6 bases each). The CDR3 sequence is 14 residues long. Trimming removed 5 bases from V and 2 bases from J, with 13 bases in between. Germline-derived CDR1 and CDR2 are SGHAT and FQNNGV. The CDR3 nucleotides read TGTGCCAGCAGCCAAATAAGGGGGGCCTACGAGCAGTACTTC. Protein product: CASSQIRGAYEQYF.

The rearrangement links TRBV6-2 or TRBV6-3 to TRBJ2-1, with 10 bases aligning to TRBD1. From germline, CDR1 is MNHEY and CDR2 SVGEGT. With 8 bases clipped from V and 6 bases from J, the junction kept 10 bases outside the gene matches. This CDR3 has 15 residues. CDR3 sequence: CASANGQGGLNEQFF. The CDR3 DNA follows: TGTGCCAGCGCCAATGGACAGGGGGGGCTCAATGAGCAGTTCTTC.

The V gene is TRBV5-6, the J gene TRBJ2-7; 8 positions match TRBD2. Per germline, CDR1 SGHDT and CDR2 YYEEEE. V shed 0 bases, J shed 2 bases, and the junction held 7 bases outside the gene matches. CDR3 length: 16 residues. The CDR3 DNA sequence: TGTGCCAGCAGCTTGGCCTCAGCGGGGGATCCCTACGAGCAGTACTTC. Translation gives CASSLASAGDPYEQYF.

This clonotype was seen only a few times. This chain joins TRBV19 and TRBJ2-3; 9 positions match TRBD1. V lost 6 bases to trimming and J lost 4 bases; unmatched junction nucleotides: 8. The CDR3 has 15 residues. CDR1 and CDR2 (germline): LNHDA, SQIVND (reference sequence). The CDR3 DNA sequence: TGTGCCAGTAGGTTCCAGGACAGGGGCCCAGATACGCAGTATTTT. Residues: CASRFQDRGPDTQYF.

This clonotype was seen many times. The chain joins TRBV29-1 to TRBJ1-3; D is perhaps TRBD1 (5 bases). The ends were cut back, 7 bases at V and 1 base at J, with 11 bases in the middle. From germline, CDR1 is SQVTM and CDR2 ANQGSEA. This CDR3 contains 13 residues. The DNA of the CDR3 is TGCAGCGCTGGGGGACGGTCTGGAAACACCATATATTTT. It encodes CSAGGRSGNTIYF.

This rearrangement joins TRBV29-1 to TRBJ1-2; 9 nucleotides align to TRBD1. The V segment lost 6 bases and the J segment 1 base; nucleotides outside the gene matches: 9. In germline, CDR1 is SQVTM, CDR2 ANQGSEA. This CDR3 has 15 residues. The CDR3 loop reads CSVWEQGAVNYGYTF. The CDR3 DNA is TGCAGCGTCTGGGAACAGGGGGCTGTTAACTATGGCTACACCTTC. Supplemented by reference TRBV29-1 and TRBJ1-2, the full variable domain reads SAVISQKPSRDICQRGTSLTIQCQVDSQVTMMFWYRQQPGQSLTLIATANQGSEATYESGFVIDKFPISRPNLTFSTLTVSNMSPEDSSIYLCSVWEQGAVNYGYTFGSGTRLTVV.

This clonotype was counted many times. V usage is TRBV5-4 and J usage is TRBJ2-5; D may be TRBD1 (5 bases). The CDR3 runs to 16 residues. Germline CDR1 SGHNT, CDR2 YYREEE (reference sequence). The V and J ends lost 0 bases and 3 bases respectively, with 15 bases between them. This CDR3 is CASSLELGVLKETQYF. CDR3 in DNA: TGTGCCAGCAGCTTGGAGTTAGGGGTTCTAAAAGAGACCCAGTACTTC.

This chain connects TRBV12-3 or TRBV12-4 to TRBJ2-1; TRBD2 matches at 8 bases. This CDR3 contains 15 residues. The J segment lost 7 bases and the V segment lost 5 bases, leaving 10 bases of the junction unmatched. CDR3 nucleotide sequence: TGTGCCAGCAGTAACGGACCAGCGGGGGCGAATGAGCAGTTCTTC. Its protein is CASSNGPAGANEQFF.

The CDR3 DNA reads as TGCGCCAGCAGCTCCCCCTTAAGGGAGGCGGCAGATACGCAGTATTTT. It yields the protein CASSSPLREAADTQYF. The chain carries TRBV5-1 and TRBJ2-3, with D tentatively TRBD2 (6 bases). V was shortened by 3 bases and J by 4 bases, with 18 bases between the two germline ends. The CDR3 is 16 residues long. From germline, CDR1 is SGHRS and CDR2 YFSETQ.

This clonotype has a handful of counts. The chain has TRBV11-2 and TRBJ2-1, with 8 nucleotides matching TRBD1. V was pared by 6 bases and J by 9 bases, with 7 bases of the junction left unmatched. CDR3 size: 13 residues. Looked up from germline, CDR1 is SGHAT and CDR2 is FQNNGV. CDR3 loop: CASRMTGVGEQFF. CDR3 coding DNA: TGTGCCAGCAGAATGACAGGGGTCGGTGAGCAGTTCTTC.

This clonotype came up a few times. This chain uses TRBV27 with TRBJ2-7; tentatively, D is TRBD2 (6 bases). Deletions cut 4 bases from V and 9 bases from J, with 19 bases between. This CDR3 region has 14 residues. The germline V gene has CDR1 MNHEY and CDR2 SMNVEV (reference sequence). The DNA of the CDR3 is TGTGCCAGCAGTTCCGAGCTCGGGGGATTGGGGCAGTACTTC. It encodes CASSSELGGLGQYF.

This clonotype was picked up a small number of times. The chain combines TRBV5-1 with TRBJ2-5; TRBD1 aligns across 7 bases. The germline V gene has CDR1 SGHRS and CDR2 YFSETQ. Trimming took 0 bases from V and 2 from J; bases not matched to a gene: 7. The CDR3 runs to 16 residues. The CDR3 sequence: CASSLDVVRGQETQYF. DNA for the CDR3: TGCGCCAGCAGCTTGGACGTCGTCAGGGGGCAAGAGACCCAGTACTTC.

V usage is TRBV4-1 and J usage is TRBJ2-5; D is uncertain. The V end lost 1 base, the J end lost 7 bases, and 4 bases lay between the germline ends. The CDR3 has 11 amino acids. Germline CDR1 is MGHRA and CDR2 is YSYEKL. The CDR3 region has the DNA TGCGCCAGCAGCCAAGCCCTGACCCAGTACTTC. It translates to CASSQALTQYF.

The V gene is TRBV2, the J gene TRBJ2-1; a possible D gene is TRBD2 (5 bases). The CDR3 is 11 amino acids. V lost 8 bases and J lost 6, with 8 bases in between. Germline V CDR1 and CDR2: SNHLY, FYNNEI. The DNA of the CDR3 is TGTGCCAGCGTCGAGGGCAATGAGCAGTTCTTC. This encodes CASVEGNEQFF.

This clonotype came up a few times. The CDR3 region has the DNA TGTGCCATCAGTCCCTCCGGGACAGGGGGTCCCGAGCAGTACTTC. Amino acid sequence: CAISPSGTGGPEQYF. The chain has TRBV10-3 and TRBJ2-7; 11 bases line up with TRBD1. V gave up 5 bases and J gave up 6 bases; unmatched junction bases: 9. The CDR3 runs 15 residues. Germline values: CDR1 ENHRY, CDR2 SYGVKD.

V is TRBV20-1 and J is TRBJ1-1; D unresolved. Germline assignment: CDR1 DFQATT and CDR2 SNEGSKA (reference sequence). The length of the CDR3 is 14 residues. Deletions cut 3 bases from V and 1 base from J, with 12 bases between. The CDR3 is CSARALPENTEAFF. The CDR3 nucleotides are TGCAGTGCTAGGGCTCTTCCGGAGAACACTGAAGCTTTCTTT.